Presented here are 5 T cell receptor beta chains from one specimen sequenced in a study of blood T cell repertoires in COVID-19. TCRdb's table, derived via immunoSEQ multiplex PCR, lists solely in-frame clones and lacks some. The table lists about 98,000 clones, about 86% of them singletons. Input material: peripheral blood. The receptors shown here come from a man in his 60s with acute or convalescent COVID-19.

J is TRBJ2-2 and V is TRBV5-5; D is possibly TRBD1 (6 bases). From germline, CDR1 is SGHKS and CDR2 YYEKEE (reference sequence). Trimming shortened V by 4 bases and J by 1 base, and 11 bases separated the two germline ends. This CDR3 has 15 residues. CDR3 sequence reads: CASSTGHVNTGELFF. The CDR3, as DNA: TGTGCCAGCAGCACGGGACACGTGAACACCGGGGAGCTGTTTTTT.

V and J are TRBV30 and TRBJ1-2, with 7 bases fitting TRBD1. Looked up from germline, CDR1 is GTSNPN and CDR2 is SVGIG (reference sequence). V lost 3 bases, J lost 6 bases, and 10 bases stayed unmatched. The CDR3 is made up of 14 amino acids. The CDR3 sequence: CAWSSTGLFNGYTF. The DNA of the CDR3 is TGTGCCTGGAGCTCGACAGGGCTATTTAATGGCTACACCTTC.

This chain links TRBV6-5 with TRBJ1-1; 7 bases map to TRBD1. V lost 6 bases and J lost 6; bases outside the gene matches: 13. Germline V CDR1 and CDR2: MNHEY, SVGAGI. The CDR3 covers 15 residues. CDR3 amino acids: CASSPDPPQGAEAFF. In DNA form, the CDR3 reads TGTGCCAGCAGCCCGGATCCCCCGCAGGGGGCTGAAGCTTTCTTT.

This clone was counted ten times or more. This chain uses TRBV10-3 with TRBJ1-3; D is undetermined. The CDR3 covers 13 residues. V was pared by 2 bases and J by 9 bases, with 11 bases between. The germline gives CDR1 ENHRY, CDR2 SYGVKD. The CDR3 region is CAISELVGSTIYF. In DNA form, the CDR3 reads TGTGCCATCAGTGAGCTCGTGGGCTCCACCATATATTTT.

The CDR3 loop is CASSQVVGYNEQFF. CDR3 DNA sequence: TGTGCCAGCAGCCAGGTGGTGGGCTACAATGAGCAGTTCTTC. The V call is TRBV7-2, the J call TRBJ2-1; no clear D. Trimming left V 5 bases short and J 3 bases short, with 11 bases between. Germline V gives CDR1 SGHTA, CDR2 FQGNSA. The CDR3 spans 14 residues.